The 22 T cell receptor beta chains presented below share a single source sample, sequenced in a study of blood T cells in healthy people across ages. Alongside a J-beta primer mix, a sample-barcoded 5' primer served in a second PCR lasting roughly 7 to 11 cycles. MiXCR, applied by TCRdb to the 5' RACE reads, yields one record per CDR3 protein. The profile shows about 780,000 distinct CDR3 sequences, approximately 59% of them singletons. Sequencing was carried out using blood. The receptors come from a man aged 30 to 45 in good health.

Comment on this clonotype: A read error may be the cause here, since a much bigger clone is one base away. The chain uses TRBV2 and TRBJ1-1; no clear D gene. CDR3 length: 13 amino acids. Germline lookup yields CDR1 SNHLY and CDR2 FYNNEI. The CDR3 spells CACSGSGNTEAFF. DNA of the CDR3: TGTGCCTGCAGTGGATCAGGGAACACTGAAGCTTTCTTT.

V is TRBV5-6 and J is TRBJ2-7, with TRBD1 matching 11 bases. V was pared by 3 bases and J by 7 bases, with 12 bases of the junction left unmatched. This CDR3 comprises 16 residues. Germline CDR1 is SGHDT and CDR2 is YYEEEE. CDR3 residues: CASSWTAGTGGREQYF. DNA of the CDR3: TGTGCCAGCAGCTGGACAGCCGGGACAGGGGGTAGAGAGCAGTACTTC. Complete variable domain (other parts from reference TRBV5-6 and TRBJ2-7): DAGVTQSPTHLIKTRGQQVTLRCSPKSGHDTVSWYQQALGQGPQFIFQYYEEEERQRGNFPDRFSGHQFPNYSSELNVNALLLGDSALYLCASSWTAGTGGREQYFGPGTRLTVT.

This clonotype appeared many times. The rearrangement joins TRBV4-2 to TRBJ1-1; D is uncertain. Germline V gives CDR1 LGHNA, CDR2 YNFKEQ. V was shortened by 1 base and J by 3 bases, with 6 bases between the two germline ends. The length of the CDR3 is 13 residues. The CDR3 DNA follows: TGTGCCAGCAGCCAAGTTGGGGACACTGAAGCTTTCTTT. It encodes CASSQVGDTEAFF.

The rearrangement links TRBV28 to TRBJ1-6; no clear D. The V and J ends lost 2 bases and 10 bases respectively, with 12 bases between them. CDR3 size: 14 residues. Germline assignment: CDR1 MDHEN and CDR2 SYDVKM. The DNA of the CDR3 is TGTGCCAGCAGTTTAGCAGGAAACCGGTCACCCCTCCACTTT. Protein: CASSLAGNRSPLHF. The full variable domain, in which reference TRBV28 and TRBJ1-6 provide the parts outside the CDR3, is DVKVTQSSRYLVKRTGEKVFLECVQDMDHENMFWYRQDPGLGLRLIYFSYDVKMKEKGDIPEGYSVSREKKERFSLILESASTNQTSMYLCASSLAGNRSPLHFGNGTRLTVT.

The V call is TRBV20-1, the J call TRBJ2-1; D unclear. V gave up 0 bases and J gave up 10 bases, with 13 bases separating them. The CDR3 consists of 13 residues. From germline, CDR1 is DFQATT and CDR2 SNEGSKA (reference sequence). The CDR3 region has the DNA TGCAGTGCTAGAGATCAAAGTGTCGGAGAGCAGTTCTTC. Encoded protein: CSARDQSVGEQFF.

J is TRBJ2-5 and V is TRBV6-1; 8 nucleotides match TRBD2. The CDR3 is 14 amino acids. V was clipped by 6 bases and J by 0 bases; unmatched bases: 3. Looked up from germline, CDR1 is MNHNS and CDR2 is SASEGT. The CDR3, as DNA: TGTGCCAGCAGCCGACTAGCGAACCAAGAGACCCAGTACTTC. It is translated as CASSRLANQETQYF.

V is TRBV7-9 and J is TRBJ2-1; 9 nucleotides agree with TRBD2. J was trimmed by 8 bases and V by 4 bases; bases with no gene match: 12. The CDR3 has 16 amino acids. CDR1 is SEHNR and CDR2 is FQNEAQ in the germline V gene (reference sequence). CDR3 bases: TGTGCCAGCAGCTGCCCGGGACTAGCATGTAGCGATGAGCAGTTCTTC. Translation: CASSCPGLACSDEQFF.

This clonotype was seen a handful of times. The chain employs TRBV20-1 and TRBJ2-7, with D possibly TRBD2 on 6 matching bases. Germline V CDR1 and CDR2: DFQATT, SNEGSKA (reference sequence). V gave up 5 bases and J gave up 2 bases, with 16 bases separating them. The CDR3 has 14 residues. The DNA for the CDR3 is TGCAGTGCTTTCCTGGCTGGAGGGACCTACGAGCAGTACTTC. This codes for CSAFLAGGTYEQYF.

This clonotype was picked up a small number of times. The CDR3 here is CASSDQGTDTQYF. CDR3 nucleotide sequence: TGCGCCAGCAGCGACCAAGGCACAGATACGCAGTATTTT. The J gene is TRBJ2-3, the V gene TRBV5-1; no definite D call. The CDR3 is 13 residues long. Germline V gene sequence: CDR1 SGHRS, CDR2 YFSETQ. With 4 bases removed from V and 1 base from J, the gap between germline ends came to 7 bases.

V usage is TRBV5-1 and J usage is TRBJ2-2; 7 nucleotides line up with TRBD2. The CDR3 is 14 amino acids. Germline lookup yields CDR1 SGHRS and CDR2 YFSETQ. Trimming took 3 bases from V and 4 from J; bases not matched to a gene: 3. Here the CDR3 reads CASSYGEGTGELFF. The DNA for the CDR3 is TGCGCCAGCAGCTACGGGGAGGGCACCGGGGAGCTGTTTTTT.

The V call is TRBV29-1, the J call TRBJ2-3, with unresolved D. V gave up 6 bases and J gave up 3 bases, with 16 bases separating them. Germline loops: CDR1 SQVTM, CDR2 ANQGSEA. The CDR3 totals 14 residues. The DNA for the CDR3 is TGCAGCGTCCCAGGTCGCTACGGTACAGATACGCAGTATTTT. It translates to CSVPGRYGTDTQYF.

The chain uses TRBV18 and TRBJ2-7; 11 bases agree with TRBD2. In germline, CDR1 is KGHSH, CDR2 LQKENI. V dropped 3 bases and J dropped 2; count of bases not matched to a gene: 6. CDR3 length: 16 amino acids. The DNA of the CDR3 is TGTGCCAGCTCACCGAAGAGACTAGCGGGGACCTACGAGCAGTACTTC. It codes for CASSPKRLAGTYEQYF.

V usage is TRBV25-1 and J usage is TRBJ1-1; tentatively, D is TRBD1 (5 bases). CDR1 and CDR2 from the germline V gene are MGHDK and SYGVNS. Trimming removed 0 bases at V and 1 base at J, with 12 bases between. The CDR3 consists of 16 residues. CDR3 sequence reads: CASSEYAGWKNTEAFF. Here the CDR3 DNA reads TGTGCCAGCAGTGAATATGCAGGGTGGAAGAACACTGAAGCTTTCTTT. Full variable domain (rest looked up from reference TRBV25-1 and TRBJ1-1): EADIYQTPRYLVIGTGKKITLECSQTMGHDKMYWYQQDPGMELHLIHYSYGVNSTEKGDLSSESTVSRIRTEHFPLTLESARPSHTSQYLCASSEYAGWKNTEAFFGQGTRLTVV.

The chain uses TRBV12-3 or TRBV12-4 and TRBJ2-6; D is uncertain. Trimming stripped 1 base from V and 3 bases from J, with 4 bases between. This CDR3 is built from 14 residues. The CDR3 is CASSLDLGANVLTF. The CDR3, as DNA: TGTGCCAGCAGTTTAGACCTTGGGGCCAACGTCCTGACTTTC.

V and J are TRBV5-1 and TRBJ2-7; 7 positions match TRBD1. Germline V gene lookup returns CDR1 SGHRS and CDR2 YFSETQ. V lost 4 bases, J lost 5 bases, and 9 bases stayed unmatched. This CDR3 region has 14 residues. CDR3 sequence reads: CASSLRQGPDEQYF. The CDR3 DNA follows: TGCGCCAGCAGCCTCCGACAGGGCCCTGACGAGCAGTACTTC.

The rearrangement uses TRBV7-9 and TRBJ2-7; TRBD1 aligns across 8 bases. The CDR3 is 13 amino acids. CDR1 and CDR2 (germline): SEHNR, FQNEAQ (reference sequence). The J segment lost 7 bases and the V segment lost 5 bases, leaving 7 bases of the junction unmatched. The CDR3 nucleotides read TGTGCCAGCAGCCCCGGACAGGGTAAAGAGCAGTACTTC. Translating it yields CASSPGQGKEQYF.

V gene TRBV20-1 combines with J gene TRBJ2-7; 8 bases map to TRBD1. V trimming: 1 base; J trimming: 5 bases; junction bases outside the gene matches: 7. Germline lookup yields CDR1 DFQATT and CDR2 SNEGSKA (reference sequence). This CDR3 is 14 amino acids long. The CDR3 protein is CSARGTGLIHEQYF. For the CDR3, the DNA is TGCAGTGCTAGAGGGACAGGGCTAATCCACGAGCAGTACTTC.

V gene TRBV4-2 combines with J gene TRBJ2-4; either TRBD1 or TRBD2 may supply D (5 bases each). The V end was cut by 1 base, the J end by 0 bases, with 16 bases between. CDR3 size: 18 residues. Germline loops: CDR1 LGHNA, CDR2 YNFKEQ. CDR3 region: CASSQGGAATIAKNIQYF. Written as DNA, the CDR3 is TGTGCCAGCAGCCAAGGAGGGGCGGCAACTATAGCCAAAAACATTCAGTACTTC.

This chain uses TRBV2 with TRBJ2-1, with 9 nucleotides matching TRBD2. Germline lookup yields CDR1 SNHLY and CDR2 FYNNEI. Unmatched junction bases numbered 18, after V lost 4 bases and J lost 5 bases. This CDR3 region has 19 residues. The DNA of the CDR3 is TGTGCCAGCAGTGCCGACCGGCTACAGGCTAGCGGGGTCAACAATGAGCAGTTCTTC. Its translation is CASSADRLQASGVNNEQFF.

This clonotype was seen only a few times. The rearrangement joins TRBV5-1 to TRBJ2-6; D is unresolved. The CDR3 covers 17 residues. Trimming shortened V by 3 bases and J by 2 bases, and 15 bases separated the two germline ends. Germline CDR1 is SGHRS and CDR2 is YFSETQ. The CDR3, as DNA: TGCGCCAGCAGCTCGAAGTCCCAGGTAGCTGGGGCCAACGTCCTGACTTTC. Translated, it gives CASSSKSQVAGANVLTF.

V gene TRBV29-1 combines with J gene TRBJ2-3; tentatively, D is TRBD2 (6 bases). CDR3 size: 16 residues. CDR1 is SQVTM, CDR2 ANQGSEA, per germline. Trimming removed 6 bases at V and 1 base at J, with 20 bases between. Written as DNA, the CDR3 is TGCAGCGTCCCAAAGGCCCCCGGCGGGGGCACAGATACGCAGTATTTT. As protein: CSVPKAPGGGTDTQYF.

The V and J genes are TRBV4-2 and TRBJ2-4; 8 bases are a match to TRBD2. Near its end, the DNA agrees better with TRBJ2-7, so the J call may be wrong. There are 16 residues in the CDR3. Germline CDR1 reads LGHNA; CDR2 reads YNFKEQ. For the CDR3, the DNA is TGTGCCAGCAGCCCGACATCCACGAGCGGGGGCTACGAGCAGTACTTC. The encoded protein is CASSPTSTSGGYEQYF.